These 25 T cell receptor beta chains were all obtained from the same sample, sequenced in a study of cytomegalovirus exposure and HLA in healthy donors. Use of 60 Vbeta and 13 Jbeta primers characterized the PCR. The table came from immunoSEQ multiplex PCR; TCRdb's copy has only in-frame clones and leaves some out. This sample's table reports about 48,000 clones. Sequencing input: PBMCs. These receptors all stem from a woman aged 40 to 50 in good health and CMV-seronegative.

The V and J genes are TRBV10-3 and TRBJ2-1; D remains unclear. Trimming pared 3 bases from V and 8 bases from J, leaving 5 bases between. From germline, CDR1 is ENHRY and CDR2 SYGVKD. The length of the CDR3 is 11 residues. Here the CDR3 DNA reads TGTGCCATCAGTGACTCCCATGAGCAGTTCTTC. Protein sequence: CAISDSHEQFF.

V usage is TRBV18 and J usage is TRBJ2-5; D not certain. The DNA end favors TRBJ2-7, so the J call may be wrong. CDR3 size: 14 residues. CDR1 KGHSH and CDR2 LQKENI come from the germline V gene. The CDR3 sequence: CASSPRQVAYEQYF. The CDR3 DNA sequence: TGTGCCAGCTCACCAAGGCAGGTCGCCTACGAGCAGTACTTC.

The DNA of the CDR3 is TGTGCCAGCAAGAGGGGGGGTGAGCAGTTCTTC. Translation: CASKRGGEQFF. This chain connects TRBV28 to TRBJ2-1; D possibly corresponds to TRBD2 (7 bases). CDR3 length equals 11 residues. CDR1 and CDR2 (germline): MDHEN, SYDVKM. The V end lost 7 bases, the J end lost 9 bases, and 10 bases lay between the germline ends.

The gene calls are TRBV13 and TRBJ2-7, with D perhaps TRBD2 (5 bases). The CDR3 consists of 16 residues. The germline CDR1 and CDR2 sequences are PRHDT and FYEKMQ (reference sequence). V lost 1 base to trimming and J lost 0 bases, with 13 bases between them. The DNA of the CDR3 is TGTGCCAGCAGCTTAGTAGCGAGTGGTTCCTCCTACGAGCAGTACTTC. Its protein is CASSLVASGSSYEQYF.

V and J are TRBV6-1 and TRBJ2-3; no definite D call. CDR3 length equals 14 residues. V lost 7 bases and J 2 bases, leaving 13 bases between the germline ends. Per germline, CDR1 MNHNS and CDR2 SASEGT. CDR3 sequence: CASTPNTNTDTQYF. In DNA form, the CDR3 reads TGTGCCAGCACCCCCAATACAAACACAGATACGCAGTATTTT.

V is TRBV7-3 and J is TRBJ2-2, with 8 bases that match TRBD1. This CDR3 spans 16 amino acids. The germline V gene has CDR1 SGHTA and CDR2 FQGTGA. The J segment lost 6 bases and the V segment lost 4 bases, leaving 10 bases of the junction unmatched. The DNA of the CDR3 is TGTGCCAGCAGCTCCCCCGAACAGGGGGGTGCCGGGGAGCTGTTTTTT. Its translation: CASSSPEQGGAGELFF.

The chain recombines TRBV19 with TRBJ2-1; D possibly corresponds to TRBD2 (5 bases). In germline, CDR1 is LNHDA, CDR2 SQIVND (reference sequence). The CDR3 length is 18 residues. Trimming left V 4 bases short and J 10 bases short, with 29 bases between. CDR3 in DNA: TGTGCCAGTAGTACCTCGGGGATGAGCCCACCTTACAATGGGGAGCAGTTCTTC. Translating gives CASSTSGMSPPYNGEQFF. Variable domain in full (rest from reference TRBV19 and TRBJ2-1): DGGITQSPKYLFRKEGQNVTLSCEQNLNHDAMYWYRQDPGQGLRLIYYSQIVNDFQKGDIAEGYSVSREKKESFPLTVTSAQKNPTAFYLCASSTSGMSPPYNGEQFFGPGTRLTVL.

The chain links TRBV18 to TRBJ2-1, with 11 bases matching TRBD2. Trimming took 3 bases from V and 7 from J; bases not matched to a gene: 11. CDR3 length: 17 residues. Germline V gives CDR1 KGHSH, CDR2 LQKENI. The CDR3 region is CASSPLQTSGKTNEQFF. CDR3 sequence (DNA): TGTGCCAGCTCACCTCTCCAGACTAGCGGGAAGACTAATGAGCAGTTCTTC.

The rearrangement links TRBV27 to TRBJ2-7, with unresolved D. The CDR3 contains 13 residues. Germline lookup yields CDR1 MNHEY and CDR2 SMNVEV (reference sequence). Trimming cost V 6 bases and J 1 base, with 10 bases left between them. The CDR3 sequence is CASSPGSSYEQYF. The CDR3 coding sequence is TGTGCCAGCAGCCCCGGGTCATCCTACGAGCAGTACTTC.

The V gene is TRBV7-2, the J gene TRBJ1-2, with 8 bases lining up with TRBD1. Germline V lookup: CDR1 SGHTA, CDR2 FQGNSA. V was clipped by 7 bases and J by 5 bases; unmatched bases: 6. The CDR3 length is 13 residues. The CDR3 protein is CASNKNRGYGYTF. DNA of the CDR3: TGTGCCAGCAACAAAAACAGGGGGTATGGCTACACCTTC.

The chain links TRBV19 to TRBJ1-1; possible D gene TRBD1, 5 bases. This CDR3 is built from 15 residues. The germline V and J ends were trimmed by 4 bases and 2 bases, with 14 bases remaining between them. Germline V gives CDR1 LNHDA, CDR2 SQIVND (reference sequence). CDR3 in amino acids: CASSKEWGLNTEAFF. The CDR3 DNA sequence: TGTGCCAGTAGTAAAGAGTGGGGCCTAAACACTGAAGCTTTCTTT.

This chain uses TRBV11-2 with TRBJ2-7, with 9 positions matching TRBD1. The CDR3 totals 13 residues. V gave up 5 bases and J gave up 11 bases; unmatched junction bases: 10. The germline V gene has CDR1 SGHAT and CDR2 FQNNGV. CDR3 bases: TGTGCCAGCAGCCTCCGGGACAGGGCAATGAAGTACTTC. Translating gives CASSLRDRAMKYF.

The chain is built from TRBV4-3 and TRBJ1-4; D is unclear. Germline V gene data show CDR1 as LGHNA and CDR2 as YSLEER. This CDR3 is built from 15 residues. The ends were cut back, 3 bases at V and 7 bases at J, with 15 bases in the middle. The CDR3 sequence: CASSQEEDWSEKLFF. The DNA for the CDR3 is TGCGCCAGCAGCCAGGAAGAAGACTGGAGTGAAAAACTGTTTTTT.

V and J are TRBV25-1 and TRBJ1-2; D is perhaps TRBD1 (5 bases). This CDR3 contains 14 residues. V lost 6 bases, J lost 4 bases, and 15 bases lay in between. The germline CDR1 and CDR2 sequences are MGHDK and SYGVNS. CDR3 loop: CASRSGRGGYGYTF. The CDR3, as DNA: TGTGCCAGCAGATCTGGGAGGGGAGGCTATGGCTACACCTTC.

J is TRBJ1-3 and V is TRBV4-3; TRBD1 matches at 11 bases. J was trimmed by 1 base and V by 2 bases; bases with no gene match: 10. CDR3 size: 19 residues. CDR1 is LGHNA and CDR2 is YSLEER in the germline V gene. DNA of the CDR3: TGCGCCAGCAGCCAATCTAGGGCCGGACAGGGGGCTTCTGGAAACACCATATATTTT. This translates into CASSQSRAGQGASGNTIYF.

The chain carries TRBV7-6 and TRBJ2-7, with D possibly being TRBD1 (6 bases). The CDR3 extends over 15 amino acids. Trimming took 1 base from V and 1 from J, leaving 11 bases between them. Germline values: CDR1 SGHVS, CDR2 FNYEAQ. In DNA, the CDR3 is TGTGCCAGCAGCTTAGACCCAGGGGAGTCCTACGAGCAGTACTTC. This sequence encodes CASSLDPGESYEQYF.

The chain employs TRBV5-1 and TRBJ2-7; 11 nucleotides match TRBD1. The V and J ends lost 4 bases and 6 bases, in that order; junction bases with no gene match: 9. Germline V CDR1 and CDR2: SGHRS, YFSETQ. This CDR3 is 15 amino acids long. CDR3: CASSPGTGGAGEQYF. CDR3 coding DNA: TGCGCCAGCAGCCCCGGGACAGGGGGTGCCGGCGAGCAGTACTTC.

The rearrangement joins TRBV5-6 to TRBJ2-2; 7 bases map to TRBD2. The V gene's germline CDR1 is SGHDT and CDR2 YYEEEE. V lost 0 bases and J lost 7; bases outside the gene matches: 12. This CDR3 comprises 17 residues. The CDR3 DNA follows: TGTGCCAGCAGCTTGGAGTGGGCGGGAGAAGCAGGCGGGGAGCTGTTTTTT. Residues: CASSLEWAGEAGGELFF.

V usage is TRBV4-3 and J usage is TRBJ2-5; D perhaps matches TRBD1 (6 bases). The length of the CDR3 is 16 residues. The ends were cut back, 0 bases at V and 6 bases at J, with 17 bases in the middle. Germline CDR1 LGHNA, CDR2 YSLEER. The CDR3 sequence is CASSQERDLQGQTQYF. CDR3 DNA: TGCGCCAGCAGCCAAGAGAGGGACCTACAGGGCCAGACCCAGTACTTC.

The chain carries TRBV6-1 and TRBJ2-1, with 9 bases matching TRBD1. Germline CDR1 reads MNHNS; CDR2 reads SASEGT. The length of the CDR3 is 13 residues. The trim removed 3 bases at V and 7 bases at J, leaving 1 base unmatched. CDR3 sequence reads: CASSEGTGNEQFF. In DNA, the CDR3 is TGTGCCAGCAGTGAGGGGACAGGGAATGAGCAGTTCTTC.

V gene TRBV2 combines with J gene TRBJ1-1; 7 bases line up with TRBD1. Germline V gives CDR1 SNHLY, CDR2 FYNNEI. Trimming at V came to 5 bases and at J to 2 bases, leaving 14 bases not matched to a gene. This CDR3 is 17 amino acids long. The CDR3 region is CASSRITQGRRNTEAFF. The CDR3 nucleotides are TGTGCCAGCAGTCGAATTACACAGGGGCGTCGTAACACTGAAGCTTTCTTT.

The J gene is TRBJ2-7, the V gene TRBV19; 8 nucleotides align to TRBD1. This CDR3 contains 18 residues. After removal of 3 bases from V and 6 bases from J, the junction contained 19 bases not matched to a gene. Germline loops: CDR1 LNHDA, CDR2 SQIVND (reference sequence). The DNA of the CDR3 is TGTGCCAGTAGTATCGAGACCGTGGGGACAGGACCTATTGGCGAGCAGTACTTC. It is translated as CASSIETVGTGPIGEQYF.

This chain links TRBV7-8 with TRBJ2-7; D is uncertain. This CDR3 is 14 amino acids long. V gave up 1 base and J gave up 0 bases, with 7 bases separating them. Looked up from germline, CDR1 is SGHVS and CDR2 is FQNEAQ. The CDR3, as DNA: TGTGCCAGCAGCTTAGGACATAGCTCCTACGAGCAGTACTTC. Its protein is CASSLGHSSYEQYF.

The rearrangement links TRBV5-1 to TRBJ1-2; D not certain. The CDR3 sequence is 11 residues long. Germline assignment: CDR1 SGHRS and CDR2 YFSETQ. Trimming removed 7 bases from V and 4 bases from J, with 8 bases in between. The DNA for the CDR3 is TGCGCCAGCTCTGCAGGCTATGGCTACACCTTC. Protein product: CASSAGYGYTF.

The chain is built from TRBV5-1 and TRBJ2-5, with TRBD2 identical over 11 bases. Germline V gene data show CDR1 as SGHRS and CDR2 as YFSETQ. Germline trimming cut 4 bases from V and 4 bases from J; bases unmatched to any gene: 9. The CDR3 has 16 residues. CDR3 protein: CASSLLAGGSPETQYF. Here the CDR3 DNA reads TGCGCCAGCAGCCTTCTAGCGGGAGGATCCCCAGAGACCCAGTACTTC.